The source of this TCR beta chain is a study of CD8+CD57+ T cells in acquired aplastic anemia. About the research overall: There were some 9.8 million reads, on average, for CD4+ cells from healthy donors. Study conclusions and caveats: With respect to CD8+ Simpson's diversity, patients and controls did not differ significantly. It was found that about 31 CD8+ CDR3 sequences were shared between patients and controls.

The CDR3 sequence is 18 residues long. The V and J ends lost 3 bases and 1 base respectively, with 20 bases between them. Germline V lookup: CDR1 SGHAT, CDR2 FQNNGV. This clonotype was counted between two and nine times. Its target is not known. Genomic DNA was employed as the template in profiling TCR beta VDJ and CDR3. From the reads, TCRdb called clonotypes with MiXCR, one entry per CDR3 protein. The sample carries some 220,000 distinct CDR3 sequences, 30% to 35% recorded once. The specimen sequenced was sorted CD4+, CD8+, or CD8+CD57+ T cells (not recorded which) from PBMCs. The clonotype comes from a human donor in good health, serving as a control. The gene calls are TRBV11-2 and TRBJ2-3; D gene ambiguous. The CDR3 coding sequence is TGTGCCAGCAGCTTGGGGTTCTTAGGCGAGACGGGCACAGATACGCAGTATTTT. Protein product: CASSLGFLGETGTDTQYF.